Each of the 29 T cell receptor beta chains below was sequenced from the same sample in a study of CD8 T cells in ankylosing spondylitis. TCRdb fed the 5' RACE reads into MiXCR, producing one record per CDR3 protein. The table includes 200,000 or so distinct CDR3 sequences, about an eighth detected once. Sequencing input: blood, either unsorted or a sorted T cell fraction (not recorded which). Source of these receptors: a female donor with ankylosing spondylitis or in good health (not recorded which).

The sample holds a few counts of this clonotype. The rearrangement joins TRBV12-3 or TRBV12-4 to TRBJ1-4; D remains ambiguous. The CDR3 totals 12 residues. Trimming left V 3 bases short and J 4 bases short, with 3 bases between. The CDR3: CASSFDNEKLFF. As DNA, the CDR3 is TGTGCCAGCAGTTTCGATAATGAAAAACTGTTTTTT.

This clonotype was recorded a few times. The rearrangement uses TRBV7-2 and TRBJ1-2, with 7 nucleotides matching TRBD1. Trimming took 0 bases from V and 3 from J; bases not matched to a gene: 4. CDR3 length: 15 amino acids. CDR1 SGHTA and CDR2 FQGNSA come from the germline V gene. The CDR3 protein is CASSLAGGVYYGYTF. Written as DNA, the CDR3 is TGTGCCAGCAGCTTAGCAGGGGGCGTATACTATGGCTACACCTTC.

The V call is TRBV5-1, the J call TRBJ2-2; the D gene could be TRBD1 or TRBD2 (5 bases each). Trimming took 5 bases from V and 0 from J, leaving 14 bases between them. The CDR3 contains 16 residues. Germline CDR1 is SGHRS and CDR2 is YFSETQ. CDR3 in amino acids: CASSPVGESNTGELFF. The CDR3 region has the DNA TGCGCCAGCAGTCCGGTGGGGGAATCGAACACCGGGGAGCTGTTTTTT. Combining the CDR3 with reference TRBV5-1 and TRBJ2-2 gives the whole variable domain KAGVTQTPRYLIKTRGQQVTLSCSPISGHRSVSWYQQTPGQGLQFLFEYFSETQRNKGNFPGRFSGRQFSNSRSEMNVSTLELGDSALYLCASSPVGESNTGELFFGEGSRLTVL.

This clonotype was detected a few times. The rearrangement links TRBV27 to TRBJ1-5, with D hard to call. Germline V gene sequence: CDR1 MNHEY, CDR2 SMNVEV (reference sequence). The CDR3 sequence is 16 residues long. Trimming pared 3 bases from V and 1 base from J, leaving 13 bases between. The CDR3 loop reads CASSFKDPGSNQPQHF. CDR3 nucleotide sequence: TGTGCCAGCAGTTTTAAGGACCCTGGGAGCAATCAGCCCCAGCATTTT.

V gene TRBV27 combines with J gene TRBJ1-5; no definite D call. The ends were cut back, 3 bases at V and 0 bases at J, with 6 bases in the middle. Germline V gives CDR1 MNHEY, CDR2 SMNVEV (reference sequence). The CDR3 is made up of 14 amino acids. The CDR3 region is CASSFKVSNQPQHF. CDR3 coding DNA: TGTGCCAGCAGTTTCAAGGTTAGCAATCAGCCCCAGCATTTT.

This clonotype was seen a few times. J is TRBJ2-2 and V is TRBV28, with 7 bases identical to TRBD1. V was clipped by 2 bases and J by 7 bases; unmatched bases: 4. This CDR3 contains 14 residues. Per germline, CDR1 MDHEN and CDR2 SYDVKM. The CDR3 here is CASSLRQGGGELFF. The CDR3 DNA reads TGTGCCAGCAGTTTAAGACAGGGTGGCGGGGAGCTGTTTTTT.

The chain is built from TRBV20-1 and TRBJ2-7, with 8 positions matching TRBD2. Germline values: CDR1 DFQATT, CDR2 SNEGSKA (reference sequence). The J segment lost 4 bases and the V segment lost 0 bases, leaving 8 bases of the junction unmatched. The CDR3 spans 15 residues. The DNA for the CDR3 is TGCAGTGCTAGAGATTTAGCTAGCGGGCCGTACGAGCAGTACTTC. Encoded protein: CSARDLASGPYEQYF.

This clonotype was recorded many times. The chain has TRBV29-1 and TRBJ1-1; D remains ambiguous. V shed 2 bases and J shed 6 bases, with 13 bases lying between them. Looked up from germline, CDR1 is SQVTM and CDR2 is ANQGSEA. The CDR3 has 13 residues. This CDR3 is CSVERPPGPEAFF. CDR3 nucleotide sequence: TGCAGCGTTGAAAGACCCCCTGGCCCTGAAGCTTTCTTT.

This clonotype was found many times. The chain carries TRBV20-1 and TRBJ2-7, with D possibly matching TRBD2 (6 bases). The germline gives CDR1 DFQATT, CDR2 SNEGSKA (reference sequence). V shed 4 bases and J shed 6 bases, with 13 bases lying between them. The CDR3 covers 12 residues. The CDR3 region has the DNA TGCAGTGCTAATAGCGGAAGGGTCGAGCAGTACTTC. This translates into CSANSGRVEQYF.

This clonotype has ten or more counts. This chain links TRBV10-3 with TRBJ2-5; D might be TRBD1 (5 bases). V gave up 9 bases and J gave up 4 bases, with 15 bases separating them. Germline lookup yields CDR1 ENHRY and CDR2 SYGVKD. There are 13 residues in the CDR3. The CDR3 reads CAMRKGYGETQYF. CDR3 nucleotide sequence: TGTGCCATGAGAAAGGGGTACGGAGAGACCCAGTACTTC.

Details on this clonotype: An end of the junction does not agree with germline; a read error may underlie this. The chain is built from TRBV7-8 and TRBJ2-3, with 13 nucleotides matching TRBD2. This CDR3 has 18 amino acids. The germline V gene encodes CDR1 SGHVS and CDR2 FQNEAQ. The CDR3 loop is CTSSLPPGLAGSPDTQYF. CDR3 bases: TGTACCAGCAGCTTACCACCGGGACTAGCGGGGAGCCCAGATACGCAGTATTTT.

This clonotype was recorded many times. The chain carries TRBV4-2 and TRBJ2-5; 7 nucleotides align to TRBD2. Germline CDR1 reads LGHNA; CDR2 reads YNFKEQ. With V trimmed by 1 base and J by 4 bases, 0 bases remained unmatched. The CDR3 is 13 residues long. The CDR3 DNA sequence: TGTGCCAGCAGCCAAGGGGAGGGAGAGACCCAGTACTTC. It yields the protein CASSQGEGETQYF.

This clonotype was recorded at least ten times. The J gene is TRBJ1-5, the V gene TRBV5-1; TRBD1 is a possible D gene (5 bases). The V end was cut by 4 bases, the J end by 7 bases, with 18 bases between. CDR1 is SGHRS and CDR2 is YFSETQ in the germline V gene. The CDR3 runs to 15 residues. The CDR3 loop reads CASSLDGEDRQPQHF. As DNA, the CDR3 is TGCGCCAGCAGCCTTGACGGGGAAGACAGACAGCCCCAGCATTTT.

This clonotype was counted many times. This sequence joins TRBV9 and TRBJ2-3; weak D call: TRBD2 (5 bases). Germline V CDR1 and CDR2: SGDLS, YYNGEE. The CDR3 has 15 residues. V lost 2 bases and J 0 bases, leaving 10 bases between the germline ends. CDR3 in amino acids: CASSVSLVSTDTQYF. For the CDR3, the DNA is TGTGCCAGCAGCGTTTCACTAGTCAGCACAGATACGCAGTATTTT.

This clonotype has ten or more counts. The V call is TRBV28, the J call TRBJ2-7; D unresolved. V was trimmed by 2 bases and J by 6 bases, leaving 14 bases between them. The CDR3 loop spans 14 amino acids. Looked up from germline, CDR1 is MDHEN and CDR2 is SYDVKM. CDR3 residues: CASSLTGLTGEQYF. The DNA of the CDR3 is TGTGCCAGCAGTTTAACGGGCCTAACGGGCGAGCAGTACTTC.

This clonotype has just a few counts. A read error may be the cause here, since a much bigger clone is one base away. The chain carries TRBV5-1 and TRBJ2-7; a weak D match, TRBD2 (5 bases). V was clipped by 0 bases and J by 3 bases, with 16 bases between them. CDR1 SGHRS and CDR2 YFSETQ come from the germline V gene. The CDR3 is made up of 16 amino acids. Here the CDR3 reads CASSLESAGSCYEQYF. DNA of the CDR3: TGCGCCAGCAGCTTGGAGAGCGCGGGCTCATGCTACGAGCAGTACTTC. The full variable domain, completed using reference TRBV5-1 and TRBJ2-7, is KAGVTQTPRYLIKTRGQQVTLSCSPISGHRSVSWYQQTPGQGLQFLFEYFSETQRNKGNFPGRFSGRQFSNSRSEMNVSTLELGDSALYLCASSLESAGSCYEQYFGPGTRLTVT.

This clonotype has at least ten counts. This chain connects TRBV7-9 to TRBJ2-7; D tentatively fits TRBD1 or TRBD2 (5 bases each). The CDR3 consists of 14 residues. V shed 3 bases and J shed 5 bases, with 14 bases lying between them. Germline lookup yields CDR1 SEHNR and CDR2 FQNEAQ (reference sequence). CDR3 nucleotides: TGTGCCAGCAGCTTCGGGACGCAAGACAACGAGCAGTACTTC. Its protein product is CASSFGTQDNEQYF.

The V gene is TRBV5-1, the J gene TRBJ2-3; TRBD2 agrees at 7 bases. The ends lost 6 bases at V and 3 bases at J; junction bases unmatched: 13. The CDR3 length is 16 residues. Per germline, CDR1 SGHRS and CDR2 YFSETQ. CDR3 loop: CASISGGGSGTDTQYF. The CDR3 DNA reads TGCGCCAGCATCTCGGGCGGCGGGAGTGGAACAGATACGCAGTATTTT.

A single count supports this clonotype. The rearrangement joins TRBV7-9 to TRBJ1-1; 7 nucleotides match TRBD1. The germline CDR1 and CDR2 sequences are SEHNR and FQNEAQ (reference sequence). V lost 1 base, J lost 4 bases, and 6 bases stayed unmatched. The CDR3 has 15 residues. The CDR3 spells CASSLEEGAVTEAFF. The CDR3 DNA is TGTGCCAGCAGCTTAGAGGAGGGGGCGGTCACTGAAGCTTTCTTT. Filled out from reference TRBV7-9 and TRBJ1-1, the complete variable domain reads DTGVSQNPRHKITKRGQNVTFRCDPISEHNRLYWYRQTLGQGPEFLTYFQNEAQLEKSRLLSDRFSAERPKGSFSTLEIQRTEQGDSAMYLCASSLEEGAVTEAFFGQGTRLTVV.

This clonotype was detected only a few times. The rearrangement links TRBV27 to TRBJ2-7; no firm D call. Germline CDR1 reads MNHEY; CDR2 reads SMNVEV (reference sequence). Trimming cost V 4 bases and J 6 bases, with 16 bases left between them. The CDR3 runs to 14 residues. CDR3 in amino acids: CASSSAQSLREQYF. For the CDR3, the DNA is TGTGCCAGCAGTTCCGCCCAATCACTCCGCGAGCAGTACTTC.

This clonotype was observed many times. The V call is TRBV15, the J call TRBJ2-5, with 7 bases lining up with TRBD1. Looked up from germline, CDR1 is LNHNV and CDR2 is YYDKDF (reference sequence). The V gene end was trimmed by 0 bases and the J gene end by 4 bases; junction bases not matched to a gene: 2. The CDR3 is 14 amino acids. The CDR3 loop reads CATSRDRGPETQYF. The CDR3 DNA reads TGTGCCACCAGCAGAGATAGGGGGCCAGAGACCCAGTACTTC. The variable domain in full, with the rest retrieved from reference TRBV15 and TRBJ2-5, is DAMVIQNPRYQVTQFGKPVTLSCSQTLNHNVMYWYQQKSSQAPKLLFHYYDKDFNNEADTPDNFQSRRPNTSFCFLDIRSPGLGDTAMYLCATSRDRGPETQYFGPGTRLLVL.

In the case of this clonotype: Being one base from a much bigger clone, this may be a read error. The V call is TRBV12-3 or TRBV12-4, the J call TRBJ2-7; D unresolved. Trimming took 11 bases from V and 6 from J, leaving 8 bases between them. The CDR3 is made up of 9 amino acids. CDR3 amino acids: CARNREQYF. DNA for the CDR3: TGTGCCCGAAACCGCGAGCAGTACTTC.

This chain links TRBV7-2 with TRBJ2-1; 13 bases match TRBD2. Germline CDR1 is SGHTA and CDR2 is FQGNSA. The length of the CDR3 is 17 residues. The V gene end was trimmed by 5 bases and the J gene end by 3 bases; junction bases not matched to a gene: 7. For the CDR3, the DNA is TGTGCCAGCAGCGTCGGACTAGCGGGAGTAGTCTACAATGAGCAGTTCTTC. Its protein is CASSVGLAGVVYNEQFF.

This chain joins TRBV30 and TRBJ1-5; the D is unclear. CDR1 is GTSNPN and CDR2 is SVGIG in the germline V gene (reference sequence). With 0 bases removed from V and 2 bases from J, the gap between germline ends came to 5 bases. The CDR3 is 13 residues long. CDR3 coding DNA: TGTGCCTGGAGTGTGGGTGGCAATCAGCCCCAGCATTTT. This codes for CAWSVGGNQPQHF.

The chain carries TRBV20-1 and TRBJ2-7, with D unclear. This CDR3 is 17 amino acids long. The germline V and J ends were trimmed by 1 base and 3 bases, with 22 bases remaining between them. Germline loops: CDR1 DFQATT, CDR2 SNEGSKA (reference sequence). The CDR3 protein is CSARGALMATPYYEQYF. The CDR3 DNA reads TGCAGTGCTAGAGGGGCCTTGATGGCCACACCTTACTACGAGCAGTACTTC.

This clonotype occurred many times. The V gene is TRBV12-3 or TRBV12-4, the J gene TRBJ2-3; D unresolved. Trimming cost V 1 base and J 0 bases, with 5 bases left between them. The CDR3 runs to 14 residues. The CDR3 reads CASSLETSTDTQYF. The CDR3 bases are TGTGCCAGCAGTTTAGAGACTAGCACAGATACGCAGTATTTT.

This clonotype was detected ten times or more. J is TRBJ2-7 and V is TRBV20-1; TRBD2 aligns across 9 bases. Trimming at V came to 5 bases and at J to 0 bases, leaving 8 bases not matched to a gene. CDR1 is DFQATT, CDR2 SNEGSKA, per germline (reference sequence). The CDR3 length is 15 residues. CDR3 sequence (DNA): TGCAGTGCTTTCTCTAGCGGGGTAAGCTCCTACGAGCAGTACTTC. Amino acid sequence: CSAFSSGVSSYEQYF.

This clonotype showed up many times. This sequence joins TRBV6-5 and TRBJ2-1; D is uncertain. This CDR3 is built from 13 residues. V was cut by 0 bases and J by 8 bases, with 8 bases left in between. CDR1 is MNHEY and CDR2 is SVGAGI in the germline V gene. CDR3 in DNA: TGTGCCAGCAGTTACTCGTGGGGATATGAGCAGTTCTTC. Residues: CASSYSWGYEQFF.

This clonotype was seen many times. The rearrangement joins TRBV12-3 or TRBV12-4 to TRBJ1-1; D unclear. This CDR3 is built from 13 residues. The V end lost 7 bases, the J end lost 6 bases, and 15 bases lay between the germline ends. The CDR3 protein is CASTRDIGAEAFF. The CDR3 nucleotides read TGTGCCAGCACAAGAGACATCGGGGCTGAAGCTTTCTTT.